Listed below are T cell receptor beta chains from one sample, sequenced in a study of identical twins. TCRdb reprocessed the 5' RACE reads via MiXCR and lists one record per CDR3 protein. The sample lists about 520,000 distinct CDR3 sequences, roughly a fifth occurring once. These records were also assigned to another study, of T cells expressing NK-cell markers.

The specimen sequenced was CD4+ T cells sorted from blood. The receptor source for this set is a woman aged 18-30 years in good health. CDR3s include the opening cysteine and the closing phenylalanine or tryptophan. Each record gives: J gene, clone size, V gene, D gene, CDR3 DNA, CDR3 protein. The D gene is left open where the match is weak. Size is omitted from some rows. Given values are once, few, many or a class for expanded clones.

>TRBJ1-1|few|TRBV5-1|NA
TGCGCCAGCAGCCCCCACGGGGGCATCACTGAAGCTTTCTTT
CASSPHGGITEAFF
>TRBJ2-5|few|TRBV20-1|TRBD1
TGCAGTGCGGGGACAGGGTTCGAGGGGGCCCAGTACTTC
CSAGTGFEGAQYF
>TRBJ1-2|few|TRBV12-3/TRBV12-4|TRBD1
TGTGCCAGCGGAGGACAGGGATTGGTTTATGGCTACACCTTC
CASGGQGLVYGYTF
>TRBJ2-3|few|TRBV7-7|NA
TGTGCTAGCAGCCAACGGGATCTCCACACAGATACGCAGTATTTT
CASSQRDLHTDTQYF
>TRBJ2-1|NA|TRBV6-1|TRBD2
TGTGCCAGCAGGCGCGGGAGTCGGACCTACAATGAGCAGTTCTTC
CASRRGSRTYNEQFF
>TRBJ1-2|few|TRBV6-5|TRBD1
TGTGCCACCACAGGGGGAAACTATGGCTACACCTTC
CATTGGNYGYTF
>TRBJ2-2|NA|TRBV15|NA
TGTGCCACCAGCAGGGGCCCTACGTCCTACACCGGGGAGCTGTTTTTT
CATSRGPTSYTGELFF
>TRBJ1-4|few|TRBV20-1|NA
TGCAGTGCTAGAGGAACTCTAGGGTTCGGCGAAAAACTGTTTTTT
CSARGTLGFGEKLFF
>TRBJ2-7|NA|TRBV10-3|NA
TGTGCCATCAGTGAGTATGGAGACGAGCAGTACTTC
CAISEYGDEQYF
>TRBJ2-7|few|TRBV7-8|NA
TGTGCCAGCAGCTTAGATAGGACAATGACCTACGAGCAGTACTTC
CASSLDRTMTYEQYF
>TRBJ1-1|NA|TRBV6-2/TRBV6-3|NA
TGTGCCAGCAGTTATTGGGAAAACACTGAAGCTTTCTTT
CASSYWENTEAFF
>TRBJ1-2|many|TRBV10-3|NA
TGTGCCATCAGTGAGTCCCTGGGTGGCTACACCTTC
CAISESLGGYTF
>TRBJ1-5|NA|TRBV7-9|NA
TGTGCCAGCAGCTTATTTTCTCAACAGCCCCAGCATTTT
CASSLFSQQPQHF
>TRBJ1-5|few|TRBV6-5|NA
TGTGCCAGCAGTTACTCGAGGCCCGTGGGGCAGCCCCAGCATTTT
CASSYSRPVGQPQHF
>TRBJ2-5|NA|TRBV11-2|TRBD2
TGTGCCAGCAGCATTCGACCCATAGGAGCCCTACTAGCGGGGACGCAAGAGACCCAGTACTTC
CASSIRPIGALLAGTQETQYF
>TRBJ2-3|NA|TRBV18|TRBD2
TGTGCCAGCTCACCATCGACACTAGCGGCAGATACGCAGTATTTT
CASSPSTLAADTQYF
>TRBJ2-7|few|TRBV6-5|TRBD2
TGTGCCAGCAGTTTGAGCGGGATCTACGAGCAGTACTTC
CASSLSGIYEQYF
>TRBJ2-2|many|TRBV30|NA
TGTGCCTGGAGTGCAGGGGCATTCCAGTACACCGGGGAGCTGTTTTTT
CAWSAGAFQYTGELFF
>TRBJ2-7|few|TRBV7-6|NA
TGTGCCAGCAGCTTATACGGGTCCTACGAGCAGTACTTC
CASSLYGSYEQYF
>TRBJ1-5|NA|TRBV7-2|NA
TGTGCCAGCAGCTATGGAGGAGATCAGCCCCAGCATTTT
CASSYGGDQPQHF
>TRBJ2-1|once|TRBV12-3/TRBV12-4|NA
TGTGCCAGCAGTTTTGATATCCATGAGCAGTTCTTC
CASSFDIHEQFF
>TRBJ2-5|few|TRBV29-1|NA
TGCAGCGTTAGTGAGGGGTGGGCGACCCAGTACTTC
CSVSEGWATQYF
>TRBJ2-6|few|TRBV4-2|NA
TGTGCCAGCAAATACCAAGTATCTGGGGCCAACGTCCTGACTTTC
CASKYQVSGANVLTF
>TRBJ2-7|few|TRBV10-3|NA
TGTGCCACCACCACTGGGAACGGCTACGAGCAGTACTTC
CATTTGNGYEQYF
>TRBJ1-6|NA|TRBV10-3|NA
TGTGCCATCAGTGAAGGCGGATTTGGTAATTCACCCCTCCACTTT
CAISEGGFGNSPLHF
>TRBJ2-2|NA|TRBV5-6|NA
TGTGCCAGCAGCCCCCTTGGGGGCAGGGGATCGACCGGGGAGCTGTTTTTT
CASSPLGGRGSTGELFF
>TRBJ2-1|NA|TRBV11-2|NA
TGTGCCAGCAGCTCACGTCTAGCGAATGACTACAATGAGCAGTTCTTC
CASSSRLANDYNEQFF
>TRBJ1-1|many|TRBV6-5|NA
TGTGCCAGCAGTTACTCGTTTCGAAGTGAAGCTTTCTTT
CASSYSFRSEAFF